This section outlines one T cell receptor beta chain sequence together with its context. Germline-derived CDR1 and CDR2 are SGHRS and YFSETQ. The J segment lost 5 bases and the V segment lost 0 bases, leaving 2 bases of the junction unmatched. The CDR3 is made up of 16 amino acids. In the authors' methods: Cell counts per sample came from amplifying reference gene primers. Measured with immunoSEQ multiplex PCR; TCRdb has only the in-frame clones, and not every one. V and J calls and clone size follow that table, whereas D and trimming were derived from the DNA. Among about 52,000 clones, around 85% were seen once, and the ten largest hold roughly a quarter. These data belong to a study of blood T cell repertoires in COVID-19.

The J gene is TRBJ2-2, the V gene TRBV5-1; 12 bases are shared with TRBD2. The TCR was taken from an elderly woman with COVID-19, enrolled during active disease. Sequencing input: peripheral blood. CDR3 in DNA: TGCGCCAGCAGCTTGGGACTAGCGGGAGAGACCGGGGAGCTGTTTTTT. It codes for CASSLGLAGETGELFF.